This T cell receptor beta chain was documented in a study of CD4 T cells in relation to SARS-CoV-2 and coronaviruses. Study-wide context: After roughly 11 days of antigen culture, PBMC TCR beta CDR3s were sequenced. Controls used an HIV-1 Nef peptide pool or no peptide.

Data came from immunoSEQ multiplex PCR; TCRdb stores just in-frame clones and leaves some out. This sample has 15,000 to 20,000 clones; 70% to 75% occur once, and the top ten carry roughly 30%. Before the COVID-19 pandemic, during about 2010-2018, CD4+ T cells were taken from unexposed donors. The cells were cultured for about ten days before CD4+ T cells were isolated. Testing used SARS-CoV-2 S/N and four cold-coronavirus spikes on unexposed-donor CD4+ T cells, cells permitting. Study results and limitations: Each donor contributed either pre-pandemic or post-infection samples, not both.

Trimming removed 2 bases from V and 2 bases from J; junction bases left unmatched: 5. Germline lookup yields CDR1 SGHRS and CDR2 YFSETQ. The CDR3 is made up of 15 amino acids. Turning to this clone: No antigen is known for it.

The chain recombines TRBV5-1 with TRBJ1-1; 8 nucleotides align to TRBD1. The source material was CD4+ T cells from PBMCs, cultured in vitro. This TCR came from a human donor in good health. This CDR3 is CASSFSGTGNTEAFF. Written as DNA, the CDR3 is TGCGCCAGCAGCTTCTCCGGGACAGGCAACACTGAAGCTTTCTTT.